This passage covers 20 T cell receptor beta chains from one sample sequenced in a study of blood T cell repertoires in COVID-19. Libraries were prepared by immunoSEQ multiplex PCR; TCRdb keeps only in-frame clonotypes and omits some of them. The data show roughly 190,000 clones, around 86% seen once. Sequenced input: peripheral blood. These receptors came from a man aged 65 to 85 with acute or convalescent COVID-19.

V and J are TRBV28 and TRBJ1-5, with 9 bases matching TRBD1. This CDR3 has 12 residues. The germline V gene encodes CDR1 MDHEN and CDR2 SYDVKM. V gave up 6 bases and J gave up 7 bases; unmatched junction bases: 1. The CDR3 sequence: CASSTGGQPQHF. For the CDR3, the DNA is TGTGCCAGCAGCACAGGGGGCCAGCCCCAGCATTTT.

This sequence joins TRBV12-3 or TRBV12-4 and TRBJ2-5, with D hard to call. Trimming removed 6 bases from V and 4 bases from J, with 12 bases in between. This CDR3 region has 13 residues. The CDR3 here is CASSYFPGETQYF. In DNA form, the CDR3 reads TGTGCCAGCAGCTATTTCCCCGGAGAGACCCAGTACTTC.

This clone has ten or more counts. The chain couples TRBV3-1 (or the pseudogene TRBV3-2) to TRBJ1-5; D remains ambiguous. Looked up from germline, CDR1 is LGHDT and CDR2 is YNNKEL (reference sequence). The CDR3 runs to 14 residues. V was clipped by 5 bases and J by 5 bases, with 13 bases between them. The CDR3 DNA follows: TGTGCCAGCAGCACAGTGTTTCTCGATCAGCCCCAGCATTTT. Translated, it gives CASSTVFLDQPQHF.

The chain carries TRBV10-1 and TRBJ1-6, with 7 bases lining up with TRBD1. CDR1 WNHNN and CDR2 SYGVQD come from the germline V gene (reference sequence). CDR3 length: 14 residues. The V and J ends lost 2 bases and 5 bases, in that order; junction bases with no gene match: 0. The DNA of the CDR3 is TGCGCCAGCAGTGAGGGACAGGATAATTCACCCCTCCACTTT. This codes for CASSEGQDNSPLHF.

The chain couples TRBV6-5 to TRBJ1-1; D is perhaps TRBD1 (6 bases). Germline CDR1 reads MNHEY; CDR2 reads SVGAGI. This CDR3 has 13 amino acids. Trimming pared 7 bases from V and 1 base from J, leaving 10 bases between. As DNA, the CDR3 is TGTGCCAGCACGGGACATTGGAACACTGAAGCTTTCTTT. Translation gives CASTGHWNTEAFF.

This clone occurred once. The rearrangement joins TRBV6-5 to TRBJ1-1, with no clear D. This CDR3 is 13 amino acids long. The ends were cut back, 7 bases at V and 3 bases at J, with 12 bases in the middle. Germline values: CDR1 MNHEY, CDR2 SVGAGI. CDR3 DNA sequence: TGTGCCAGCACCCTGGAAACAGACACTGAAGCTTTCTTT. This gives the protein CASTLETDTEAFF.

The chain employs TRBV21-1 and TRBJ2-7; the table's D call of TRBD2 was not tested on the DNA. TRBV21-1 is termed a pseudogene. The CDR3 totals 15 residues. The CDR3: CASSTTNLTFWVQYF. CDR3 DNA: TGTGCCAGCAGCACAACTAACCTAACCTTCTGGGTGCAGTACTTC.

This clone was found many times. The chain recombines TRBV2 with TRBJ1-6, with D possibly being TRBD1 (6 bases). This CDR3 is built from 14 residues. Trimming removed 10 bases from V and 7 bases from J, with 17 bases in between. Germline V gene data show CDR1 as SNHLY and CDR2 as FYNNEI. The CDR3 reads CATRGGIRNSPLHF. CDR3 in DNA: TGTGCCACCAGGGGAGGTATTCGGAATTCACCCCTCCACTTT. The full variable domain, rest sourced from reference TRBV2 and TRBJ1-6, is EPEVTQTPSHQVTQMGQEVILRCVPISNHLYFYWYRQILGQKVEFLVSFYNNEISEKSEIFDDQFSVERPDGSNFTLKIRSTKLEDSAMYFCATRGGIRNSPLHFGNGTRLTVT.

This rearrangement joins TRBV5-1 to TRBJ2-3; 8 bases align to TRBD2. The CDR3 extends over 16 amino acids. In germline, CDR1 is SGHRS, CDR2 YFSETQ. Trimming cost V 0 bases and J 1 base; bases outside gene matches: 4. The CDR3: CASSLGPAGGTDTQYF. The CDR3 nucleotides are TGCGCCAGCAGCTTGGGGCCAGCGGGAGGCACAGATACGCAGTATTTT.

The genes are TRBV5-1 and TRBJ2-7; possibly TRBD1 for D (5 bases). This CDR3 comprises 12 residues. The germline CDR1 and CDR2 sequences are SGHRS and YFSETQ. V lost 4 bases and J 5 bases, leaving 10 bases between the germline ends. CDR3 in DNA: TGCGCCAGCAGCCTTGACAGTCACGAGCAGTACTTC. It translates to CASSLDSHEQYF.

The chain is built from TRBV3-1 (or the pseudogene TRBV3-2) and TRBJ1-1; D may be TRBD1 (6 bases). Trimming stripped 10 bases from V and 3 bases from J, with 21 bases between. This CDR3 is built from 15 residues. Germline V CDR1 and CDR2: LGHDT, YNNKEL (reference sequence). CDR3 DNA sequence: TGTGCCAAAGCATTACAGGGTTCAACAGACACTGAAGCTTTCTTT. Translating it yields CAKALQGSTDTEAFF.

A few counts support this clone. This CDR3 reads CASSGQGPGYGYTF. In DNA form, the CDR3 reads TGTGCCAGCAGCGGACAGGGCCCCGGCTATGGCTACACCTTC. The chain carries TRBV2 and TRBJ1-2; 8 bases fit TRBD1. The germline gives CDR1 SNHLY, CDR2 FYNNEI. The V segment lost 6 bases and the J segment 4 bases; nucleotides outside the gene matches: 7. The CDR3 loop spans 14 amino acids. The whole variable domain, filled in from reference TRBV2 and TRBJ1-2, reads EPEVTQTPSHQVTQMGQEVILRCVPISNHLYFYWYRQILGQKVEFLVSFYNNEISEKSEIFDDQFSVERPDGSNFTLKIRSTKLEDSAMYFCASSGQGPGYGYTFGSGTRLTVV.

For this clone: This specimen includes other DNA sequences encoding the same CDR3. The gene calls are TRBV5-1 and TRBJ2-7; 11 nucleotides match TRBD2. Trimming at V came to 2 bases and at J to 3 bases, leaving 1 base not matched to a gene. The length of the CDR3 is 14 residues. The germline V gene encodes CDR1 SGHRS and CDR2 YFSETQ. The chain's CDR3 is CASSLTSGSYEQYF. For the CDR3, the DNA is TGCGCCAGCAGCTTAACTAGCGGGAGCTACGAGCAGTACTTC. Drawing the rest from reference TRBV5-1 and TRBJ2-7, the complete variable domain is KAGVTQTPRYLIKTRGQQVTLSCSPISGHRSVSWYQQTPGQGLQFLFEYFSETQRNKGNFPGRFSGRQFSNSRSEMNVSTLELGDSALYLCASSLTSGSYEQYFGPGTRLTVT.

The CDR3 is CASGGGREYEQYF. The CDR3 DNA reads as TGTGCCAGCGGAGGGGGCCGGGAGTACGAGCAGTACTTC. The V call is TRBV7-6, the J call TRBJ2-7; the D gene is possibly TRBD1 (7 bases). Per the germline V gene, CDR1 is SGHVS and CDR2 is FNYEAQ. The CDR3 sequence is 13 residues long. V was pared by 8 bases and J by 4 bases, with 15 bases between. Using reference TRBV7-6 and TRBJ2-7 for the parts outside the CDR3, the full variable domain is GAGVSQSPRYKVTKRGQDVALRCDPISGHVSLYWYRQALGQGPEFLTYFNYEAQQDKSGLPNDRFSAERPEGSISTLTIQRTEQRDSAMYRCASGGGREYEQYFGPGTRLTVT.

This clone has a single count. The V call is TRBV5-4, the J call TRBJ2-1; the match to TRBD2 covers 7 bases. The CDR3 length is 15 residues. CDR1 SGHNT and CDR2 YYREEE come from the germline V gene (reference sequence). V shed 3 bases, J shed 8 bases, and the junction held 11 bases outside the gene matches. In DNA form, the CDR3 reads TGTGCCAGCAGCTCCCGGGACTATACCTCCGATGAGCAGTTCTTC. It is translated as CASSSRDYTSDEQFF.

This clone has only one observation. The genes are TRBV3-1 (or the pseudogene TRBV3-2) and TRBJ2-7; 9 bases align to TRBD1. J gave up 4 bases and V 4 bases, and 8 bases lay outside the gene matches. This CDR3 spans 15 amino acids. Germline CDR1 reads LGHDT; CDR2 reads YNNKEL (reference sequence). The CDR3 sequence: CASSPLGQGRYEQYF. DNA of the CDR3: TGTGCCAGCAGCCCTTTAGGACAGGGGCGGTACGAGCAGTACTTC.

V usage is TRBV11-2 and J usage is TRBJ1-5; D might be TRBD1 (6 bases). CDR1 and CDR2 (germline): SGHAT, FQNNGV. V lost 1 base to trimming and J lost 2 bases, with 21 bases between them. The CDR3 loop spans 19 amino acids. The CDR3 DNA reads TGTGCCAGCAGCTTAGTACCCGGACAGACTCCTTTGGGCAATCAGCCCCAGCATTTT. Residues: CASSLVPGQTPLGNQPQHF.

The gene calls are TRBV6-4 and TRBJ2-3; 10 nucleotides match TRBD1. The CDR3 totals 14 residues. V trimming: 2 bases; J trimming: 4 bases; junction bases outside the gene matches: 0. Germline V gives CDR1 MRHNA, CDR2 SNTAGT. The CDR3 is CASSDGTGADTQYF. In DNA, the CDR3 is TGTGCCAGCAGTGACGGGACAGGGGCAGATACGCAGTATTTT.

This rearrangement joins TRBV3-1 (or the pseudogene TRBV3-2) to TRBJ2-5; perhaps TRBD1 as D (5 bases). Deletions cut 1 base from V and 2 bases from J, with 8 bases between. CDR3 length: 14 amino acids. Germline loops: CDR1 LGHDT, CDR2 YNNKEL (reference sequence). The CDR3 protein is CASSQAAGQETQYF. CDR3 nucleotides: TGTGCCAGCAGCCAAGCGGCAGGGCAAGAGACCCAGTACTTC.

The chain links TRBV20-1 to TRBJ2-2, with 9 nucleotides matching TRBD2. Germline V gene sequence: CDR1 DFQATT, CDR2 SNEGSKA (reference sequence). The trim removed 3 bases at V and 4 bases at J, leaving 6 bases unmatched. The CDR3 extends over 15 amino acids. This CDR3 reads CSASAGGKSTGELFF. As DNA, the CDR3 is TGCAGTGCTAGTGCGGGGGGGAAATCCACCGGGGAGCTGTTTTTT.